The next 15 T cell receptor beta chains were all read from a single sample in a study of blood T cell repertoires in COVID-19. The repertoire was sequenced with immunoSEQ multiplex PCR; TCRdb's copy has only in-frame clones and lacks some. The sample yields roughly 200,000 clones, roughly 83% seen once. The sequencing input was PBMCs or T cells enriched from blood (not recorded which). The receptors come from a man in his forties or fifties with acute COVID-19.

The chain is built from TRBV5-4 and TRBJ2-1, with no clear D. The V gene lost 4 bases and the J gene lost 3 bases, with 5 bases spanning the gap. Germline CDR1 SGHNT, CDR2 YYREEE (reference sequence). The CDR3 has 12 amino acids. CDR3: CASSPHYNEQFF. CDR3 coding DNA: TGTGCCAGCAGCCCCCACTACAATGAGCAGTTCTTC.

The chain is built from TRBV5-1 and TRBJ1-2; TRBD1 agrees at 8 bases. The germline gives CDR1 SGHRS, CDR2 YFSETQ. This CDR3 contains 15 residues. Trimming at V came to 3 bases and at J to 8 bases, leaving 12 bases not matched to a gene. DNA for the CDR3: TGCGCCAGCAGCTGGGGTGACAGGGGAATGGGAGGCTACACCTTC. As protein: CASSWGDRGMGGYTF. Combining the CDR3 with reference TRBV5-1 and TRBJ1-2 gives the whole variable domain KAGVTQTPRYLIKTRGQQVTLSCSPISGHRSVSWYQQTPGQGLQFLFEYFSETQRNKGNFPGRFSGRQFSNSRSEMNVSTLELGDSALYLCASSWGDRGMGGYTFGSGTRLTVV.

This chain uses TRBV6-5 with TRBJ1-6, with 8 bases aligning to TRBD1. The CDR3 runs to 15 residues. V lost 7 bases, J lost 9 bases, and 11 bases stayed unmatched. Germline-derived CDR1 and CDR2 are MNHEY and SVGAGI. CDR3 sequence reads: CASKADRALPSPLHF. CDR3 in DNA: TGTGCCAGCAAAGCGGACAGGGCATTGCCTTCACCCCTCCACTTT.

This chain joins TRBV7-3 and TRBJ1-5; 7 bases agree with TRBD1. Trimming took 2 bases from V and 7 from J; bases not matched to a gene: 2. CDR1 and CDR2 from the germline V gene are SGHTA and FQGTGA. The CDR3 spans 13 residues. The CDR3 nucleotides are TGTGCCAGCAGCTTAGACAGGGACCAGCCCCAGCATTTT. This sequence encodes CASSLDRDQPQHF.

V usage is TRBV9 and J usage is TRBJ2-1; D is perhaps TRBD2 (6 bases). The CDR3 consists of 16 residues. CDR1 SGDLS and CDR2 YYNGEE come from the germline V gene. V lost 3 bases and J 1 base, leaving 14 bases between the germline ends. The CDR3 sequence: CASSDLGSGSYNEQFF. CDR3 coding DNA: TGTGCCAGCAGCGACCTGGGTAGCGGTTCCTACAATGAGCAGTTCTTC.

This clone is a singleton in its sample. This chain uses TRBV7-9 with TRBJ1-4, with 7 bases fitting TRBD1. The CDR3 has 14 residues. Germline-derived CDR1 and CDR2 are SEHNR and FQNEAQ (reference sequence). Trimming took 5 bases from V and 8 from J; bases not matched to a gene: 8. The CDR3 spells CASSLTGEEEKLFF. The CDR3 DNA sequence: TGTGCCAGCAGCCTCACAGGGGAAGAAGAAAAACTGTTTTTT.

The chain couples TRBV30 to TRBJ1-2; 7 bases line up with TRBD1. This CDR3 contains 16 residues. V gave up 3 bases and J gave up 4 bases; unmatched junction bases: 14. Germline V gives CDR1 GTSNPN, CDR2 SVGIG (reference sequence). CDR3 bases: TGTGCCTGGAGGAACAACAGGGGAGATCCTCTCTATGGCTACACCTTC. Its translation is CAWRNNRGDPLYGYTF.

The gene calls are TRBV3-1 (or the pseudogene TRBV3-2) and TRBJ2-3; 9 bases map to TRBD2. Germline-derived CDR1 and CDR2 are LGHDT and YNNKEL (reference sequence). V lost 4 bases and J lost 3; bases outside the gene matches: 8. The CDR3 consists of 16 residues. CDR3 sequence: CASSLAQTSGTDTQYF. The DNA for the CDR3 is TGTGCCAGCAGCCTAGCTCAGACTAGCGGAACAGATACGCAGTATTTT.

This clone was seen a few times. The rearrangement links TRBV28 to TRBJ2-3; 11 positions match TRBD2. The germline gives CDR1 MDHEN, CDR2 SYDVKM. This CDR3 has 17 residues. J was trimmed by 1 base and V by 4 bases; bases with no gene match: 7. Written as DNA, the CDR3 is TGTGCCAGCAGTTCCCTCTGGACTAGCGGGCGCACAGATACGCAGTATTTT. Protein product: CASSSLWTSGRTDTQYF.

The count of this clone is one. The gene calls are TRBV18 and TRBJ2-7, with D tentatively TRBD1 (6 bases). The CDR3 consists of 15 residues. The V gene lost 2 bases and the J gene lost 2 bases, with 13 bases spanning the gap. Germline assignment: CDR1 KGHSH and CDR2 LQKENI. The CDR3 DNA is TGTGCCAGCTCACCATCGACAGGCGCGACCTACGAGCAGTACTTC. This sequence encodes CASSPSTGATYEQYF.

The V gene is TRBV3-1 (or the pseudogene TRBV3-2), the J gene TRBJ2-1; 14 bases agree with TRBD2. The ends lost 4 bases at V and 8 bases at J; junction bases unmatched: 13. The CDR3 is made up of 18 amino acids. In germline, CDR1 is LGHDT, CDR2 YNNKEL (reference sequence). CDR3 sequence (DNA): TGTGCCAGCAGCCGAGATCAACAGGGACTAGCGGGAGTCGATGAGCAGTTCTTC. Translation gives CASSRDQQGLAGVDEQFF.

This chain connects TRBV11-2 to TRBJ2-2; maybe TRBD1 (5 bases). Looked up from germline, CDR1 is SGHAT and CDR2 is FQNNGV. V lost 3 bases and J 6 bases, leaving 14 bases between the germline ends. CDR3 length: 15 amino acids. The CDR3 reads CASSLSRQMSGELFF. The CDR3 coding sequence is TGTGCCAGCAGCTTGAGCCGACAGATGTCCGGGGAGCTGTTTTTT.

V usage is TRBV29-1 and J usage is TRBJ2-3, with D possibly being TRBD2 (6 bases). This CDR3 has 13 amino acids. Germline assignment: CDR1 SQVTM and CDR2 ANQGSEA. Deletions cut 8 bases from V and 6 bases from J, with 18 bases between. The CDR3 coding sequence is TGCAGCTACGATAGCGGAGGTTCGGATACGCAGTATTTT. Encoded protein: CSYDSGGSDTQYF.

The chain is built from TRBV27 and TRBJ1-5, with D hard to call. V gave up 5 bases and J gave up 4 bases, with 9 bases separating them. The CDR3 contains 13 residues. Per germline, CDR1 MNHEY and CDR2 SMNVEV (reference sequence). CDR3: CASSRILNQPQHF. The CDR3 nucleotides read TGTGCCAGCAGTCGTATTCTTAATCAGCCCCAGCATTTT.

The chain has TRBV30 and TRBJ1-1; 9 bases align to TRBD1. This CDR3 is 14 amino acids long. The germline V gene encodes CDR1 GTSNPN and CDR2 SVGIG (reference sequence). V dropped 5 bases and J dropped 3; count of bases not matched to a gene: 7. As DNA, the CDR3 is TGTGCCTGGTACCTCGGACAGGGGCACACTGAAGCTTTCTTT. This translates into CAWYLGQGHTEAFF.